The clone carrying this T cell receptor (beta chain) occurred many times. What it binds is unknown. Each patient went into thyroid surgery without having received any treatment. This sample is drawn from a study of metastatic and nonmetastatic thyroid tumors. For the study at large: Malignant thyroid and benign thyroid patients provided blood and tumor or nodule tissue whose repertoires were compared.

Study-level findings and limits: In blood and tumor, TCR beta diversity was reportedly significantly higher in malignant thyroid tumors than in benign nodules.

In the source study's methods: Clinicopathological groups of papillary thyroid cancer showed CDR3 differences that were used to build a distant-metastasis classifier. MiXCR was used by TCRdb to re-call the PCR reads. The V and J calls, along with clone size, are taken from TCRdb and not from the paper's own processing. This table has 20,000 to 25,000 clones, about 20% appearing once. Germline V gene lookup returns CDR1 GTSNPN and CDR2 SVGIG (reference sequence). There are 14 residues in the CDR3. Trimming took 2 bases from V and 0 from J, leaving 11 bases between them. The chain is built from TRBV30 and TRBJ2-7, with D uncertain. Sequenced: blood. The receptor was derived from a female donor with papillary thyroid cancer or a benign thyroid nodule (not recorded which). Some clones in this sample may be carry-over from other donors' samples. CDR3: CAWSPIDNSYEQYF. In DNA form, the CDR3 reads TGTGCCTGGAGTCCCATTGACAACTCCTACGAGCAGTACTTC.